Listed below are T cell receptor beta chains from one sample, sequenced in a study of cytomegalovirus exposure and HLA in healthy donors. Data came from immunoSEQ multiplex PCR; TCRdb stores just in-frame clones and leaves some out. The data contain about 150,000 clones, 80% of them seen just once; the ten biggest clones take up about an eighth. The sequencing sample was made of PBMCs. The receptors originated from a woman in her 40s in good health and CMV-seronegative. The CDR3 runs from the conserved cysteine through the conserved F or W. The order of the fields is J gene, V gene, clone size, D gene, CDR3 protein, CDR3 DNA. D genes are given only for firm matches. Rows give clone size only sometimes, using once, few, many, or a class for an expanded clone.

TRBJ1-3	TRBV7-2	-	TRBD1	CASSRDSPRNTIYF	TGTGCCAGCAGCCGGGACAGCCCGAGAAACACCATATATTTT
TRBJ1-2	TRBV5-5	-	-	CASSFGGIRDIYGYTF	TGTGCCAGCAGCTTTGGCGGAATCAGGGACATCTATGGCTACACCTTC
TRBJ2-7	TRBV28	-	TRBD1	CASSRDGTGVSEQYF	TGTGCCAGCAGTAGGGATGGGACAGGAGTATCCGAGCAGTACTTC
TRBJ1-2	TRBV28	-	TRBD1	CASSFSDRARYGYTF	TGTGCCAGCAGTTTTTCGGACAGGGCGCGGTATGGCTACACCTTC
TRBJ2-1	TRBV7-6	-	TRBD2	CASSHWTSGSSYNEQFF	TGTGCCAGCAGCCACTGGACTAGCGGGAGCTCCTACAATGAGCAGTTCTTC
TRBJ2-1	TRBV4-3	once	-	CASSQELRSSYNEQFF	TGCGCCAGCAGCCAAGAATTACGGAGCTCCTACAATGAGCAGTTCTTC
TRBJ1-2	TRBV7-2	-	TRBD1	CASSPGQGDSYGYTF	TGTGCCAGCAGCCCTGGACAGGGGGACAGCTATGGCTACACCTTC
TRBJ2-3	TRBV6-1	-	TRBD2	CASSLPSGERGTQYF	TGTGCCAGCAGTCTCCCTAGCGGGGAACGGGGTACGCAGTATTTT
TRBJ2-7	TRBV5-6	-	-	CASSFVQAYEQYF	TGTGCCAGCAGCTTTGTACAGGCCTACGAGCAGTACTTC
TRBJ2-1	TRBV19	-	TRBD2	CASSRGLADIYNEQFF	TGTGCCAGTAGCCGGGGACTAGCGGATATTTACAATGAGCAGTTCTTC
TRBJ2-1	TRBV27	-	TRBD2	CASSGTSGYNEQFF	TGTGCCAGCAGCGGGACTAGCGGTTACAATGAGCAGTTCTTC
TRBJ2-3	TRBV19	-	-	CASSSGTDSTDTQYF	TGTGCCAGTAGTAGCGGGACAGACAGCACAGATACGCAGTATTTT
TRBJ2-2	TRBV18	-	TRBD1	CASSPLNIAQGATGELFF	TGTGCCAGCTCACCACTGAATATAGCGCAGGGGGCCACCGGGGAGCTGTTTTTT
TRBJ1-4	TRBV7-2	-	TRBD1	CASSPRAGGSWTNEKLFF	TGTGCCAGCAGCCCCCGGGCAGGGGGAAGTTGGACTAATGAAAAACTGTTTTTT
TRBJ1-5	TRBV5-6	-	TRBD1	CASSTTGSRPQHF	TGTGCCAGCAGCACGACAGGGTCTCGGCCCCAGCATTTT
TRBJ2-3	TRBV25-1	-	-	CASSLGQSTDTQYF	TGTGCCAGCAGTCTAGGACAGAGCACAGATACGCAGTATTTT
TRBJ1-1	TRBV18	-	TRBD1	CASSPLIQGASEAFF	TGTGCCAGCTCACCCTTAATACAGGGGGCCTCCGAAGCTTTCTTT
TRBJ1-6	TRBV19	-	TRBD1	CASSADRVGNSPLHF	TGTGCCAGTAGTGCTGACAGGGTTGGGAACTCACCCCTCCACTTT
TRBJ2-5	TRBV5-4	-	TRBD2	CASSLGREIGETQYF	TGTGCCAGCAGCTTGGGGCGGGAGATCGGGGAGACCCAGTACTTC
TRBJ1-2	TRBV2	-	TRBD1	CASKVTGGNYGYTF	TGTGCCAGCAAGGTCACAGGGGGGAACTATGGCTACACCTTC
TRBJ1-2	TRBV6-6	-	TRBD1	CASSYTSTGVDGYTF	TGTGCCAGCAGTTACACATCTACAGGGGTAGACGGCTACACCTTC
TRBJ1-4	TRBV2	-	-	CASSVGTDGGLFF	TGTGCCAGCAGTGTCGGTACTGATGGAGGACTGTTTTTT
TRBJ2-6	TRBV19	-	-	CASSITVAGKSTGANVLTF	TGTGCCAGTAGTATTACGGTCGCAGGGAAATCTACTGGGGCCAACGTCCTGACTTTC
TRBJ2-7	TRBV7-6	-	TRBD2	CASSLAQGLAGPYEQYF	TGTGCCAGCAGCTTAGCCCAAGGACTAGCGGGTCCCTACGAGCAGTACTTC
TRBJ2-3	TRBV6-5	-	TRBD2	CASSRGLAGTDTQYF	TGTGCCAGCAGTCGCGGACTAGCGGGGACAGATACGCAGTATTTT
TRBJ2-5	TRBV9	-	-	CASSEGVRAGQETQYF	TGTGCCAGCAGCGAAGGAGTTAGGGCGGGGCAAGAGACCCAGTACTTC
TRBJ2-5	TRBV4-1	-	TRBD2	CASSLETSVRETQYF	TGCGCCAGCAGCCTAGAGACTAGCGTCAGAGAGACCCAGTACTTC
TRBJ2-3	TRBV28	-	-	CASSLASVSSTDTQYF	TGTGCCAGCAGTTTGGCCTCAGTATCTAGCACAGATACGCAGTATTTT
TRBJ1-2	TRBV18	-	TRBD1	CASSPIKDRGSHGYTF	TGTGCCAGCTCACCAATCAAAGACAGGGGTTCTCATGGCTACACCTTC
TRBJ2-3	TRBV11-3	-	TRBD1	CASSSTRRTGGTDTQYF	TGTGCCAGCAGCTCCACTAGACGGACAGGGGGAACAGATACGCAGTATTTT
TRBJ2-1	TRBV4-3	-	TRBD1	CASSQEPGQPYNEQFF	TGCGCCAGCAGCCAGGAGCCGGGACAGCCATACAATGAGCAGTTCTTC